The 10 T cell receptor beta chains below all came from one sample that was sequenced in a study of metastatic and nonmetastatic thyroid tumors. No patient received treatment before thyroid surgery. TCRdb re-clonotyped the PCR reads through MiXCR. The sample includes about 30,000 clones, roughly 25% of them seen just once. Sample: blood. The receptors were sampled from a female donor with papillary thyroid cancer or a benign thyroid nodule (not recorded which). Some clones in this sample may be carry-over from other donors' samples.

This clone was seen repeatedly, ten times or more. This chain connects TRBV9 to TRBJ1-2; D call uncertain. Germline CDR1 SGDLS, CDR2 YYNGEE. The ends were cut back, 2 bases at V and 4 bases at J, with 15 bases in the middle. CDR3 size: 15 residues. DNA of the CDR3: TGTGCCAGCAGCGTTTCGGGCAACCAACTCTATGGCTACACCTTC. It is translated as CASSVSGNQLYGYTF.

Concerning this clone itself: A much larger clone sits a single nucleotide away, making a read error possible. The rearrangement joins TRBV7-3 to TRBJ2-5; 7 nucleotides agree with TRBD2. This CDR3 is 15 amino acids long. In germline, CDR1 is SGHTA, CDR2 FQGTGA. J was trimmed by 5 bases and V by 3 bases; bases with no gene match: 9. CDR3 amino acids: CASSLGGVPRETQYF. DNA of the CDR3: TGTGCCAGCAGCTTGGGGGGGGTCCCCCGGGAGACCCAGTACTTC. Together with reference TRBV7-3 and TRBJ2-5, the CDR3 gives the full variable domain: GAGVSQTPSNKVTEKGKYVELRCDPISGHTALYWYRQSLGQGPEFLIYFQGTGAADDSGLPNDRFFAVRPEGSVSTLKIQRTERGDSAVYLCASSLGGVPRETQYFGPGTRLLVL.

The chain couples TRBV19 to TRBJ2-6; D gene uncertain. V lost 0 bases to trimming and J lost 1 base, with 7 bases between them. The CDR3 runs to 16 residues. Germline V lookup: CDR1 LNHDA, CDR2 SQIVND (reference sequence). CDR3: CASSIDLTSGANVLTF. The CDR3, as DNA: TGTGCCAGTAGTATAGATCTGACTTCTGGGGCCAACGTCCTGACTTTC.

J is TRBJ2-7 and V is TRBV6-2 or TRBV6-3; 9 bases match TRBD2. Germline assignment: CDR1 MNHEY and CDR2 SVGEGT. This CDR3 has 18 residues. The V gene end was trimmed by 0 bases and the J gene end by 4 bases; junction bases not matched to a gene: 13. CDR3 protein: CASSYSRRGLARGYEQYF. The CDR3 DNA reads TGTGCCAGCAGTTACTCCCGGCGGGGACTAGCCCGAGGGTACGAGCAGTACTTC.

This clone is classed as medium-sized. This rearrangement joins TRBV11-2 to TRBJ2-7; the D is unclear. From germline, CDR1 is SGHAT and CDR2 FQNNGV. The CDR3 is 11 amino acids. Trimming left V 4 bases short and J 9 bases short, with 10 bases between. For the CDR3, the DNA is TGTGCCAGCAGCTCGACTGGTGGGCAGTACTTC. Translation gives CASSSTGGQYF.

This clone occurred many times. As DNA, the CDR3 is TGCGCCAGCAGTGGTTTCCCGGGCGAGCAGTACTTC. This sequence encodes CASSGFPGEQYF. The V and J genes are TRBV5-1 and TRBJ2-7; D unresolved. Trimming cost V 5 bases and J 6 bases, with 12 bases left between them. This CDR3 comprises 12 residues. From germline, CDR1 is SGHRS and CDR2 YFSETQ.

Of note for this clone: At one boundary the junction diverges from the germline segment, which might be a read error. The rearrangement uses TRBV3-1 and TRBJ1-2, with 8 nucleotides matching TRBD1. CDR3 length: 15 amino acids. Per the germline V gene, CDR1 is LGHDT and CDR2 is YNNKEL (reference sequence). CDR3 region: CASSNPGQGTNGSTF. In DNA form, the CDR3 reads TGTGCCAGCAGCAACCCCGGACAGGGCACTAATGGCTCCACCTTC.

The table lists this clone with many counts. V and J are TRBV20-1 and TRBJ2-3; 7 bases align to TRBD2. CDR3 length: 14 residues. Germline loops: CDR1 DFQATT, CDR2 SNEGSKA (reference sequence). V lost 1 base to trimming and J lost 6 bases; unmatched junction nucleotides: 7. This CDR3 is CSARGAGVWDTQYF. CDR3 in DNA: TGCAGTGCTAGAGGGGCGGGGGTTTGGGATACGCAGTATTTT.

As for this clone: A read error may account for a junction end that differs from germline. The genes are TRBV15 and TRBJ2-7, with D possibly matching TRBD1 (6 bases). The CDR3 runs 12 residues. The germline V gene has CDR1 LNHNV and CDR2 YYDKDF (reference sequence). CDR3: CATSSGGLERYF. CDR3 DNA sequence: TGTGCCACAAGCAGTGGGGGCCTTGAGCGGTACTTC.

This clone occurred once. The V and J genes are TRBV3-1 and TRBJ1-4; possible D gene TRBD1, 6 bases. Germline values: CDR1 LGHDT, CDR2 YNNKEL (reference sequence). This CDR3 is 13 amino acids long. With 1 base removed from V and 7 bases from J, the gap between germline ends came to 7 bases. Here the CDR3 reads CASSQGTVEKLFF. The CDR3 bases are TGTGCCAGCAGCCAAGGGACAGTTGAAAAACTGTTTTTT. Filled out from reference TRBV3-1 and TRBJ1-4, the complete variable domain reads DTAVSQTPKYLVTQMGNDKSIKCEQNLGHDTMYWYKQDSKKFLKIMFSYNNKELIINETVPNRFSPKSPDKAHLNLHINSLELGDSAVYFCASSQGTVEKLFFGSGTQLSVL.